The clone carrying this T cell receptor beta chain has just a few counts. No antigen is known for it. V was clipped by 2 bases and J by 7 bases; unmatched bases: 9. The CDR3 length is 16 residues. Germline CDR1 and CDR2: DFQATT and SNEGSKA (reference sequence). After 5'RACE with constant-segment primers, TCR alpha and TCR beta cDNA libraries carrying sample barcodes and UMIs were obtained. TCRdb re-analysed the 5' RACE reads in MiXCR, keeping a single row per CDR3 protein. The table includes about 140,000 distinct CDR3 sequences, 11% to 15% detected once. This specimen comes from a study of T-cell memory formation after mild COVID-19. For the study at large: TCR clusters mostly belonged to single donors. Study observations and caveats: CD8+ contracting clones occupied EMRA, while CD4+ ones occupied mainly CM and EM. Memory sampled before infection contained some responding clones, suggesting cross-reactive memory joined.

This sequence was found in an adult woman who had mild COVID-19 (a few samples of this study predate the infection). Cell type and time point are not known. The specimen was PBMCs or a T cell subset sorted from them (not recorded which). The V and J genes are TRBV20-1 and TRBJ2-1; 12 bases match TRBD1. In DNA, the CDR3 is TGCAGTGCTAGAAGCCTCCGGGACAGGGGGCTGAATGAGCAGTTCTTC. The encoded protein is CSARSLRDRGLNEQFF.